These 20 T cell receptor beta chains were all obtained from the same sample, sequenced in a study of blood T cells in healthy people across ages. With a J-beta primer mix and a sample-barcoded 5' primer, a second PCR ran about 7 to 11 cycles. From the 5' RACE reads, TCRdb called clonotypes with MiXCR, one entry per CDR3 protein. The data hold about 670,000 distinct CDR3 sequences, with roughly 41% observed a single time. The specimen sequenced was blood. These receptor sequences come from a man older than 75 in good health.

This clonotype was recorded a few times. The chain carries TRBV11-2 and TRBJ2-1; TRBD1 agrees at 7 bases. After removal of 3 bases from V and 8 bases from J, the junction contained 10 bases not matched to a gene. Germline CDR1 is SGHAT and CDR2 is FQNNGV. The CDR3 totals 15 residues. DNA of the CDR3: TGTGCCAGCAGCTTTGACAGGGTCCGAGAGGATGAGCAGTTCTTC. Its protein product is CASSFDRVREDEQFF.

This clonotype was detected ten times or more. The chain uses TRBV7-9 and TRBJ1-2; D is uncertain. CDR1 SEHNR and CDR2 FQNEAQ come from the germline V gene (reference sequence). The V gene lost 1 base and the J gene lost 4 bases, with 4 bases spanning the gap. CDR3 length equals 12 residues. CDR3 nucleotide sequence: TGTGCCAGCAGCTTAGATCGCTATGGCTACACCTTC. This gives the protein CASSLDRYGYTF.

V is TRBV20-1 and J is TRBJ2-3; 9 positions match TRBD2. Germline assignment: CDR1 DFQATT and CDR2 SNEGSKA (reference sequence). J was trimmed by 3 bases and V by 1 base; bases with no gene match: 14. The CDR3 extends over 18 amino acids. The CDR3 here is CSARVGSGSAVRTDTQYF. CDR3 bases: TGCAGTGCTAGAGTTGGTAGCGGGAGTGCGGTTCGTACAGATACGCAGTATTTT.

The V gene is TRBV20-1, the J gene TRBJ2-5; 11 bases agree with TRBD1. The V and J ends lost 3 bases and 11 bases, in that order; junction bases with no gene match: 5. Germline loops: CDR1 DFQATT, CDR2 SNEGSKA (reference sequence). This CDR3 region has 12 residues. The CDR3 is CSARDRGRQQYF. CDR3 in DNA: TGCAGTGCTAGGGACAGGGGGCGGCAGCAGTACTTC.

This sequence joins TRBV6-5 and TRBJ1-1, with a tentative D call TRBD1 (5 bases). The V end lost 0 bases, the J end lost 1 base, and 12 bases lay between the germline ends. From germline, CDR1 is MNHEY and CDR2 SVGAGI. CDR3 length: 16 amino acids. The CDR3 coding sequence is TGTGCCAGCAGTTACTCGACGAGGGGCGGGAACACTGAAGCTTTCTTT. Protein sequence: CASSYSTRGGNTEAFF.

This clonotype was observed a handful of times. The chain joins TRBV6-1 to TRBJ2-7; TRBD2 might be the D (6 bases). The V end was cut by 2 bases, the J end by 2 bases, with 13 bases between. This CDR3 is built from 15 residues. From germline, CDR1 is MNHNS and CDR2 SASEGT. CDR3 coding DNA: TGTGCCAGCAGTGAAAGGGAAGGGAGGACCTACGAGCAGTACTTC. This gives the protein CASSEREGRTYEQYF.

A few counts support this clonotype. The CDR3 region has the DNA TGCGCCAGCAGCTTGGTAGGCTCCCTGTCGTTTCATGAGCAGTTCTTC. Residues: CASSLVGSLSFHEQFF. The chain joins TRBV5-1 to TRBJ2-1; no definite D call. Deletions cut 0 bases from V and 8 bases from J, with 18 bases between. CDR3 size: 16 residues. Germline CDR1 is SGHRS and CDR2 is YFSETQ.

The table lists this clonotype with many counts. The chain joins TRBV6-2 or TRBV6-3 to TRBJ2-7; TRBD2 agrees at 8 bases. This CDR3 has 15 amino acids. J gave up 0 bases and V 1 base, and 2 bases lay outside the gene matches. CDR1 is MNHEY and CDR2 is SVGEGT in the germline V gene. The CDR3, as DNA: TGTGCCAGCAGTTACTACGCGGGGGGCTCCTACGAGCAGTACTTC. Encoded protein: CASSYYAGGSYEQYF.

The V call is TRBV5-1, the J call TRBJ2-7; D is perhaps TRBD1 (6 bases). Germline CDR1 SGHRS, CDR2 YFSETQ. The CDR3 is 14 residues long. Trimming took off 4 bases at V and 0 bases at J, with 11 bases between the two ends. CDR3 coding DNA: TGCGCCAGCAGCCCGACACAGGGCTCCTACGAGCAGTACTTC. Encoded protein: CASSPTQGSYEQYF.

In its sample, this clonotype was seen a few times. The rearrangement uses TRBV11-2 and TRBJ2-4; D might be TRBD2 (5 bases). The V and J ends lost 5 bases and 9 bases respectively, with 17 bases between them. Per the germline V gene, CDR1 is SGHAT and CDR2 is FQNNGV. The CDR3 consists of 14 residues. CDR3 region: CASSLRRAEGIQYF. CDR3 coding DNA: TGTGCCAGCAGCCTTCGTAGAGCCGAGGGCATTCAGTACTTC.

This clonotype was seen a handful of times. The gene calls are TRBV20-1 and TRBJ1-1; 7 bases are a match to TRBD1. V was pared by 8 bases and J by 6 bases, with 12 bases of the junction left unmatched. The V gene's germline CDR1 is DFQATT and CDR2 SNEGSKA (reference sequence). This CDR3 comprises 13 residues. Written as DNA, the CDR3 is TGCAGTCAGAACACAGGGGAGATAGCTGAAGCTTTCTTT. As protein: CSQNTGEIAEAFF.

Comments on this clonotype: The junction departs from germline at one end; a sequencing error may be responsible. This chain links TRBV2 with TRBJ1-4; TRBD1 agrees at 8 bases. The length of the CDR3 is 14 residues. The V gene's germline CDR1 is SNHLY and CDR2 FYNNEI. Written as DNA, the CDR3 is TGTGCCAGCAGTGTGGACAGGGAGTCTGAAAAACCGTTTTTT. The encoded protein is CASSVDRESEKPFF. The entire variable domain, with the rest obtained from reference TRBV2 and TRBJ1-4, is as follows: EPEVTQTPSHQVTQMGQEVILRCVPISNHLYFYWYRQILGQKVEFLVSFYNNEISEKSEIFDDQFSVERPDGSNFTLKIRSTKLEDSAMYFCASSVDRESEKPFFGSGTQLSVL.

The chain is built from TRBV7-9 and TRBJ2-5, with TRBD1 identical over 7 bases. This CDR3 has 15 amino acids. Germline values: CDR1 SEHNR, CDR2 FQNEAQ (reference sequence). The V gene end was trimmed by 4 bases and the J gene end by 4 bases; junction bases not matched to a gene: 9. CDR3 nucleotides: TGTGCCAGCAGCTCGGGACAGCCGGGCGGAGAGACCCAGTACTTC. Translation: CASSSGQPGGETQYF.

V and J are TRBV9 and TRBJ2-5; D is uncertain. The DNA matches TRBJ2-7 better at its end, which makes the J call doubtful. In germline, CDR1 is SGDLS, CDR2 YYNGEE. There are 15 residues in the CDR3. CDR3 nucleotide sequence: TGTACCAACAGCGCATCCTCTGGCCGGGTCTACGAGCAGTACTTC. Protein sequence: CTNSASSGRVYEQYF.

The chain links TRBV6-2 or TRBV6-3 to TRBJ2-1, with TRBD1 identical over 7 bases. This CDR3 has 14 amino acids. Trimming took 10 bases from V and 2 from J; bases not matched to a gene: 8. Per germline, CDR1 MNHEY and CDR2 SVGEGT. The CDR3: CAMRRDSTYNEQFF. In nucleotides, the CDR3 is TGTGCCATGCGCCGGGACAGTACCTACAATGAGCAGTTCTTC.

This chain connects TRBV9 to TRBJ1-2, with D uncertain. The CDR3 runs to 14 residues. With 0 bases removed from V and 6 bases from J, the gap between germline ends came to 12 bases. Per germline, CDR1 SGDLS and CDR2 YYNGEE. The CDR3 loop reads CASSVGRAGDGYTF. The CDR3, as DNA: TGTGCCAGCAGCGTAGGAAGGGCAGGCGATGGCTACACCTTC.

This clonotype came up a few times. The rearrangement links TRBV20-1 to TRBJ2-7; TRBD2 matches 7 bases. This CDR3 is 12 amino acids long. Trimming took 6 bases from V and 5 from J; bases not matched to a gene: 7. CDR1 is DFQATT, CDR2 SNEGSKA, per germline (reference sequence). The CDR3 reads CSARSGNHEQYF. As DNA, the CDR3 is TGCAGTGCCAGGAGCGGGAACCACGAGCAGTACTTC.

CDR3: CASSRTSRGKNSYEQYF. The CDR3 DNA follows: TGTGCCAGCAGCCGGACTAGCAGGGGGAAAAATTCCTACGAGCAGTACTTC. The gene calls are TRBV7-2 and TRBJ2-7, with a tentative D call TRBD2 (8 bases). CDR1 SGHTA and CDR2 FQGNSA come from the germline V gene. V gave up 5 bases and J gave up 1 base, with 21 bases separating them. This CDR3 region has 17 residues.

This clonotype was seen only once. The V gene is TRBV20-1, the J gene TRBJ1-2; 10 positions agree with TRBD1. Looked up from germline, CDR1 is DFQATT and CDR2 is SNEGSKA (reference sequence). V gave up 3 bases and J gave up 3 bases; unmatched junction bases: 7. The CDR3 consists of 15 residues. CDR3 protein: CSASSGTGVYYGYTF. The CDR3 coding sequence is TGCAGTGCTAGTAGTGGGACAGGGGTTTACTATGGCTACACCTTC.

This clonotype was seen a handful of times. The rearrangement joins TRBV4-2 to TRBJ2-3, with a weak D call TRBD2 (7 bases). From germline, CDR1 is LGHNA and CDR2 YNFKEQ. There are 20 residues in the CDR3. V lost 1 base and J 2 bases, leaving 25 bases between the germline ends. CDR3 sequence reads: CASSQVGGLASLRDTDTQYF. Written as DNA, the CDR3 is TGTGCCAGCAGCCAAGTGGGGGGGCTAGCAAGTTTGAGAGACACAGATACGCAGTATTTT.